Presented here are 21 T cell receptor beta chains from one specimen sequenced in a study of blood T cell repertoires in COVID-19. Repertoires were generated with immunoSEQ multiplex PCR, while TCRdb's copy carries only in-frame clones and drops some. Of 60,000 to 75,000 clones in the sample, around four fifths were seen once. The sequenced sample was peripheral blood. The origin of the receptors is a human donor in a cohort sampled during active COVID-19.

This clone has a single count. The chain has TRBV5-1 and TRBJ2-2; D uncertain. Germline assignment: CDR1 SGHRS and CDR2 YFSETQ. V was pared by 3 bases and J by 1 base, with 4 bases between. The CDR3 is made up of 13 amino acids. CDR3 coding DNA: TGCGCCAGCAGCTCGCGGAACACCGGGGAGCTGTTTTTT. Protein sequence: CASSSRNTGELFF.

The chain uses TRBV12-3 or TRBV12-4 and TRBJ1-5; 9 bases line up with TRBD1. The CDR3 has 13 residues. V lost 6 bases and J lost 7; bases outside the gene matches: 4. CDR3 DNA: TGTGCCAGCAGACTGACAGGGGGACAGCCCCAGCATTTT. This sequence encodes CASRLTGGQPQHF.

This chain uses TRBV5-1 with TRBJ1-5; D unresolved. CDR3 length: 15 amino acids. V was clipped by 0 bases and J by 0 bases, with 7 bases between them. Germline V gene lookup returns CDR1 SGHRS and CDR2 YFSETQ. The CDR3 reads CASSLGDISNQPQHF. CDR3 nucleotide sequence: TGCGCCAGCAGCTTGGGAGACATTAGCAATCAGCCCCAGCATTTT.

V and J are TRBV4-1 and TRBJ2-3; perhaps TRBD2 as D (5 bases). The V gene's germline CDR1 is MGHRA and CDR2 YSYEKL. The V gene lost 1 base and the J gene lost 5 bases, with 10 bases spanning the gap. CDR3 length equals 14 residues. The CDR3: CASSQGGSGDTQYF. The DNA of the CDR3 is TGCGCCAGCAGCCAAGGCGGGTCCGGAGATACGCAGTATTTT.

The chain has TRBV5-4 and TRBJ2-3; 12 bases match TRBD2. This CDR3 region has 18 residues. Trimming cost V 4 bases and J 0 bases; bases outside gene matches: 9. The V gene's germline CDR1 is SGHNT and CDR2 YYREEE (reference sequence). The CDR3 region is CASSGGTSGWSSTDTQYF. The DNA of the CDR3 is TGTGCCAGCAGCGGCGGGACTAGCGGGTGGTCTAGCACAGATACGCAGTATTTT. The complete variable domain, with remaining parts taken from reference TRBV5-4 and TRBJ2-3, reads ETGVTQSPTHLIKTRGQQVTLRCSSQSGHNTVSWYQQALGQGPQFIFQYYREEENGRGNFPPRFSGLQFPNYSSELNVNALELDDSALYLCASSGGTSGWSSTDTQYFGPGTRLTVL.

This CDR3 is CAWSVLILGGKNIQYF. As DNA, the CDR3 is TGTGCCTGGAGTGTACTCATCTTGGGGGGCAAAAACATTCAGTACTTC. The V and J genes are TRBV30 and TRBJ2-4, with D possibly TRBD2 on 6 matching bases. V was pared by 0 bases and J by 3 bases, with 15 bases between. Per germline, CDR1 GTSNPN and CDR2 SVGIG (reference sequence). The CDR3 is 16 residues long.

This clone was observed a single time. Written as DNA, the CDR3 is TGTGCCAGCAGCCTTCGCGTTCTAACCGGGGAGCTGTTTTTT. This translates into CASSLRVLTGELFF. V gene TRBV5-5 combines with J gene TRBJ2-2; D unclear. Per germline, CDR1 SGHKS and CDR2 YYEKEE (reference sequence). V lost 4 bases and J 5 bases, leaving 12 bases between the germline ends. The CDR3 is 14 amino acids.

The chain has TRBV7-9 and TRBJ2-1, with TRBD2 as a possible D gene (5 bases). Germline loops: CDR1 SEHNR, CDR2 FQNEAQ (reference sequence). The CDR3 is 12 residues long. V was clipped by 4 bases and J by 8 bases, with 9 bases between them. Written as DNA, the CDR3 is TGTGCCAGCAGCTCCGGAGGAGATGAGCAGTTCTTC. It yields the protein CASSSGGDEQFF.

The chain links TRBV20-1 to TRBJ1-2, with TRBD1 matching over 12 bases. The germline V gene has CDR1 DFQATT and CDR2 SNEGSKA (reference sequence). The CDR3 contains 15 residues. V was pared by 3 bases and J by 8 bases, with 10 bases of the junction left unmatched. CDR3 sequence reads: CSASFRDRGRLGYTF. CDR3 sequence (DNA): TGCAGTGCTAGTTTCCGGGACAGGGGGCGCTTAGGCTACACCTTC.

This clone was counted once. The J gene is TRBJ2-3, the V gene TRBV11-3; 7 bases are shared with TRBD2. The germline gives CDR1 SGHNT, CDR2 YENEEA. The V and J ends lost 1 base and 5 bases, in that order; junction bases with no gene match: 12. The CDR3 is 17 residues long. CDR3 sequence (DNA): TGTGCCAGCAGCTTAGGGCGGGAGTTCGGGTATCAAGATACGCAGTATTTT. It codes for CASSLGREFGYQDTQYF.

The rearrangement joins TRBV5-1 to TRBJ2-1; the match to TRBD2 covers 12 bases. The CDR3 totals 15 residues. Germline trimming cut 1 base from V and 6 bases from J; bases unmatched to any gene: 2. CDR1 is SGHRS, CDR2 YFSETQ, per germline. The CDR3 DNA is TGCGCCAGCAGCTTGACTAGCGGGGGGCTCAATGAGCAGTTCTTC. Translated: CASSLTSGGLNEQFF.

Only a few counts were recorded for this clone. The V call is TRBV10-3, the J call TRBJ1-1, with TRBD1 as a possible D gene (6 bases). Germline CDR1 reads ENHRY; CDR2 reads SYGVKD. The CDR3 loop spans 13 amino acids. V was shortened by 2 bases and J by 8 bases, with 12 bases between the two germline ends. CDR3 residues: CAISEPRTVEAFF. The CDR3, as DNA: TGTGCCATCAGTGAGCCCCGGACAGTGGAAGCTTTCTTT.

The rearrangement joins TRBV3-1 (or the pseudogene TRBV3-2) to TRBJ2-3; TRBD2 aligns across 10 bases. The CDR3 consists of 16 residues. Germline CDR1 is LGHDT and CDR2 is YNNKEL (reference sequence). With 4 bases clipped from V and 8 bases from J, the junction kept 12 bases outside the gene matches. DNA of the CDR3: TGTGCCAGCAGCCCGCCGGGACTAGCGTCCCTAGGTACGCAGTATTTT. Its protein product is CASSPPGLASLGTQYF.

The chain links TRBV5-4 to TRBJ2-1, with D possibly TRBD1 on 5 matching bases. The CDR3 covers 16 residues. From germline, CDR1 is SGHNT and CDR2 YYREEE (reference sequence). Trimming pared 0 bases from V and 5 bases from J, leaving 15 bases between. CDR3 sequence reads: CASSLGSRAAHNEQFF. CDR3 bases: TGTGCCAGCAGCTTGGGGTCCAGGGCCGCCCACAATGAGCAGTTCTTC.

This clone was detected a few times. The chain carries TRBV5-6 and TRBJ1-5; D remains ambiguous. This CDR3 is built from 14 residues. Trimming took 0 bases from V and 11 from J, leaving 15 bases between them. Germline CDR1 reads SGHDT; CDR2 reads YYEEEE. This CDR3 reads CASSLGRGKVTQHF. CDR3 DNA sequence: TGTGCCAGCAGCTTGGGTAGAGGGAAAGTGACCCAGCATTTT.

The chain joins TRBV10-1 to TRBJ2-2; TRBD1 matches 8 bases. The CDR3 runs to 16 residues. The ends lost 1 base at V and 5 bases at J; junction bases unmatched: 6. Germline CDR1 WNHNN, CDR2 SYGVQD (reference sequence). CDR3 in amino acids: CASSELRTGQTGELFF. CDR3 coding DNA: TGCGCCAGCAGTGAGTTACGGACAGGGCAAACCGGGGAGCTGTTTTTT.

The V gene is TRBV6-5, the J gene TRBJ2-7; D gene unclear. This CDR3 has 11 residues. The V and J ends lost 7 bases and 3 bases respectively, with 7 bases between them. Germline values: CDR1 MNHEY, CDR2 SVGAGI. The DNA of the CDR3 is TGTGCCAGCACCGAGTACTACGAGCAGTACTTC. Translating it yields CASTEYYEQYF.

The chain is built from TRBV28 and TRBJ1-3, with 7 bases that match TRBD1. CDR3 length: 15 amino acids. V lost 6 bases, J lost 2 bases, and 7 bases stayed unmatched. Germline V CDR1 and CDR2: MDHEN, SYDVKM. The CDR3 here is CASSLEGAAGNTIYF. The CDR3, as DNA: TGTGCCAGCAGCCTTGAGGGGGCGGCTGGAAACACCATATATTTT. The entire variable domain, with the rest obtained from reference TRBV28 and TRBJ1-3, is as follows: DVKVTQSSRYLVKRTGEKVFLECVQDMDHENMFWYRQDPGLGLRLIYFSYDVKMKEKGDIPEGYSVSREKKERFSLILESASTNQTSMYLCASSLEGAAGNTIYFGEGSWLTVV.

Only a few counts were recorded for this clone. The chain employs TRBV19 and TRBJ1-5; D possibly corresponds to TRBD1 (5 bases). Germline values: CDR1 LNHDA, CDR2 SQIVND (reference sequence). V was clipped by 4 bases and J by 9 bases, with 10 bases between them. The CDR3 length is 12 residues. The CDR3 loop is CASSREGRPQHF. CDR3 coding DNA: TGTGCCAGTAGTAGGGAGGGACGGCCCCAGCATTTT. The full variable domain, rest sourced from reference TRBV19 and TRBJ1-5, is DGGITQSPKYLFRKEGQNVTLSCEQNLNHDAMYWYRQDPGQGLRLIYYSQIVNDFQKGDIAEGYSVSREKKESFPLTVTSAQKNPTAFYLCASSREGRPQHFGDGTRLSIL.

This chain links TRBV5-1 with TRBJ2-7; a weak D match, TRBD2 (5 bases). The ends were cut back, 0 bases at V and 6 bases at J, with 13 bases in the middle. CDR3 size: 14 residues. Germline V gene data show CDR1 as SGHRS and CDR2 as YFSETQ. The CDR3 DNA reads as TGCGCCAGCAGCTTGGACGGGAATGGAGCCGAGCAGTACTTC. It specifies CASSLDGNGAEQYF. Looking up the rest from reference TRBV5-1 and TRBJ2-7 gives the full variable domain: KAGVTQTPRYLIKTRGQQVTLSCSPISGHRSVSWYQQTPGQGLQFLFEYFSETQRNKGNFPGRFSGRQFSNSRSEMNVSTLELGDSALYLCASSLDGNGAEQYFGPGTRLTVT.

The rearrangement joins TRBV10-1 to TRBJ1-2, with 9 bases that match TRBD1. The V gene's germline CDR1 is WNHNN and CDR2 SYGVQD (reference sequence). The CDR3 is made up of 13 amino acids. Losses at the gene ends were 5 bases for V and 8 bases for J; bases not matched to a gene: 6. In DNA form, the CDR3 reads TGCGCCAGCAGTCCAAACAGGGGGCACGGCTACACCTTC. Amino acids: CASSPNRGHGYTF.